The rows below give T cell receptor beta chains drawn from one sample of a study of blood T cell repertoires in COVID-19. Using immunoSEQ multiplex PCR, the repertoire was profiled, and TCRdb retains in-frame clones only, with some absent. The data contain roughly 290,000 clones, around 85% of them singletons. Sequencing used peripheral blood. The source is a woman aged 25 to 39 who had recovered from COVID-19. CDR3s include the opening cysteine and the closing phenylalanine or tryptophan. D genes are given only for firm matches. Some rows have no size entry. The others give once, few or many, or a class for an expanded clone.

TRBV27	NA	TRBJ1-3	NA	CASSSGNTIYF	TGTGCCAGCTCCTCGGGAAACACCATATATTTT
TRBV18	NA	TRBJ2-7	TRBD1	CASSPGQGVYYEQYF	TGTGCCAGCTCACCGGGACAGGGTGTCTACTACGAGCAGTACTTC
TRBV19	NA	TRBJ2-7	TRBD1	CASTGGASYEQYF	TGTGCCAGTACAGGGGGCGCTTCCTACGAGCAGTACTTC
TRBV5-8	NA	TRBJ1-1	NA	CASRLRQLEAFF	TGTGCCAGCAGACTAAGACAGCTTGAAGCTTTCTTT
TRBV7-2	NA	TRBJ2-4	TRBD1	CASSWTGKNIQYF	TGTGCCAGCAGCTGGACAGGGAAAAACATTCAGTACTTC
TRBV9	NA	TRBJ2-1	NA	CASSVARVSLNEQFF	TGTGCCAGCAGCGTAGCTCGGGTCAGCTTGAATGAGCAGTTCTTC
TRBV9	NA	TRBJ2-1	TRBD2	CASSVGTSGREEQFF	TGTGCCAGCAGCGTAGGGACTAGCGGGAGGGAAGAGCAGTTCTTC
TRBV29-1	NA	TRBJ1-2	NA	CSVGAGTVNGYTF	TGCAGCGTTGGGGCGGGCACGGTGAATGGCTACACCTTC
TRBV1	NA	TRBJ2-1	NA	CTSSPAVLGEQFF	TGCACCAGCAGCCCAGCGGTCTTGGGGGAGCAGTTCTTC
TRBV2	few	TRBJ1-5	NA	CASSVQVGQPQHF	TGTGCCAGCAGCGTACAGGTGGGTCAGCCCCAGCATTTT
TRBV3-1/TRBV3-2	once	TRBJ2-1	NA	CASSQETDDLPLFYNEQFF	TGTGCCAGCAGCCAAGAAACAGATGACCTACCTTTATTTTACAATGAGCAGTTCTTC
TRBV6-5	NA	TRBJ1-5	TRBD1	CASGETGTRNQPQHF	TGTGCCAGCGGCGAGACAGGGACCCGCAATCAGCCCCAGCATTTT
TRBV25-1	NA	TRBJ2-5	NA	CASSERALQETQYF	TGTGCCAGCAGTGAGCGAGCGCTTCAAGAGACCCAGTACTTC
TRBV19	NA	TRBJ2-7	TRBD2	CASSWTSGGLYEQYF	TGTGCCAGTAGCTGGACTAGCGGGGGTCTCTACGAGCAGTACTTC
TRBV5-8	NA	TRBJ2-7	NA	CASSWLWEEGGYEQYF	TGTGCCAGCAGCTGGCTTTGGGAAGAGGGAGGATACGAGCAGTACTTC
TRBV27	NA	TRBJ2-7	NA	CASRLGHGSSYEQYF	TGTGCCAGCAGACTAGGCCACGGTAGCTCCTACGAGCAGTACTTC
TRBV5-6	NA	TRBJ2-1	NA	CASSIGVGPNEQFF	TGTGCCAGCAGCATAGGGGTGGGGCCGAATGAGCAGTTCTTC
TRBV24-1	NA	TRBJ2-3	TRBD2	CATSDPGTSGRVTDTQYF	TGTGCCACCAGTGATCCAGGGACTAGCGGGAGGGTTACAGATACGCAGTATTTT
TRBV28	NA	TRBJ1-2	NA	CAITTVRGGYTF	TGTGCCATCACGACAGTTAGGGGCGGCTACACCTTC
TRBV27	once	TRBJ1-6	TRBD1	CASSHGTEIYNSPLHF	TGTGCCAGCAGTCATGGGACAGAAATTTATAATTCACCCCTCCACTTT
TRBV6-4	NA	TRBJ1-1	TRBD1	CASSDSSRTGSNTEAFF	TGTGCCAGCAGTGACTCTTCCCGGACAGGGAGCAACACTGAAGCTTTCTTT
TRBV4-1	once	TRBJ2-1	NA	CASSLYNEQFF	TGCGCCAGCAGCCTATACAATGAGCAGTTCTTC
TRBV5-1	NA	TRBJ1-2	NA	CASSLDGGAPYGYTF	TGCGCCAGCAGCTTGGATGGGGGGGCTCCTTATGGCTACACCTTC
TRBV19	few	TRBJ1-2	NA	CASTPEAANYGYTF	TGTGCCAGTACCCCTGAGGCGGCAAACTATGGCTACACCTTC
TRBV5-4	NA	TRBJ2-1	TRBD1	CASSLTGQGYNEQFF	TGTGCCAGCAGCTTGACAGGACAGGGGTACAATGAGCAGTTCTTC
TRBV5-1	NA	TRBJ2-4	TRBD1	CASSLGQGRTNIQYF	TGCGCCAGCAGCTTGGGACAGGGGAGGACAAACATTCAGTACTTC
TRBV12-5	once	TRBJ1-1	NA	CASGLVLRGYMNTEAFF	TGTGCTAGTGGTTTGGTACTCCGGGGGTACATGAACACTGAAGCTTTCTTT
TRBV19	NA	TRBJ2-2	NA	CASSIPFNTGELFF	TGTGCCAGTAGTATCCCCTTTAACACCGGGGAGCTGTTTTTT
TRBV4-3	once	TRBJ2-1	TRBD2	CASSQDRVAGLNNEQFF	TGCGCCAGCAGCCAGGATAGGGTAGCGGGGTTAAACAATGAGCAGTTCTTC
TRBV5-4	NA	TRBJ1-2	NA	CASSRGHRVDYGYTF	TGTGCCAGCAGCCGGGGTCACAGGGTGGACTATGGCTACACCTTC
TRBV2	NA	TRBJ2-7	NA	CASSEVIGGLYEQYF	TGTGCCAGCAGTGAAGTAATCGGGGGGCTCTACGAGCAGTACTTC
TRBV19	NA	TRBJ2-1	TRBD2	CASSTPPTSGRVGYNEQFF	TGTGCCAGTAGTACCCCTCCGACTAGCGGGAGGGTAGGATACAATGAGCAGTTCTTC
TRBV9	NA	TRBJ1-2	NA	CASSVVGAFTNYGYTF	TGTGCCAGCAGCGTTGTGGGGGCTTTCACTAACTATGGCTACACCTTC
TRBV5-6	NA	TRBJ2-7	NA	CASSLGSGSYEQYF	TGTGCCAGCAGCTTGGGTAGCGGATCCTACGAGCAGTACTTC
TRBV6-5	many	TRBJ2-2	TRBD2	CASTRGGLEWELFF	TGTGCCAGCACCCGGGGAGGACTAGAGTGGGAGCTGTTTTTT
TRBV7-2	NA	TRBJ1-5	TRBD1	CASSLATGGWQPQHF	TGTGCCAGCAGCTTAGCGACAGGGGGATGGCAGCCCCAGCATTTT
TRBV6-4	NA	TRBJ2-4	TRBD1	CASSGIARGHIQYF	TGTGCCAGCAGTGGGATTGCCAGGGGGCACATTCAGTACTTC
TRBV7-3	NA	TRBJ2-1	TRBD2	CASSLTLAGGRNEQFF	TGTGCCAGCAGCTTAACACTAGCGGGAGGGAGGAATGAGCAGTTCTTC
TRBV14	NA	TRBJ2-7	NA	CASSQDMYPGEQYF	TGTGCCAGCAGCCAAGATATGTATCCGGGCGAGCAGTACTTC
TRBV6-5	few	TRBJ1-4	TRBD1	CASSYSRGGGEKLFF	TGTGCCAGCAGTTACTCGAGAGGGGGCGGTGAAAAACTGTTTTTT
TRBV3-1/TRBV3-2	few	TRBJ2-7	NA	CASTLQGSYEQYF	TGTGCCAGCACCTTACAGGGATCCTACGAGCAGTACTTC
TRBV5-1	NA	TRBJ1-1	TRBD1	CASSLEQGAPHEAFF	TGCGCCAGCAGCTTGGAGCAGGGGGCTCCTCATGAAGCTTTCTTT
TRBV28	NA	TRBJ2-1	TRBD1	CASRTTRTGDYNEQFF	TGTGCCAGCAGAACCACCCGGACAGGGGACTACAATGAGCAGTTCTTC
TRBV5-4	NA	TRBJ1-1	TRBD1	CASSLGQGAKNTEAFF	TGTGCCAGCAGCTTGGGACAGGGGGCGAAGAACACTGAAGCTTTCTTT
TRBV19	NA	TRBJ2-3	NA	CASSTLELPRADTQYF	TGTGCCAGTAGTACCCTGGAACTGCCCCGGGCAGATACGCAGTATTTT
TRBV11-2	NA	TRBJ2-3	TRBD2	CASSLAGGLDTQYF	TGTGCCAGCAGTTTAGCGGGAGGACTAGATACGCAGTATTTT
TRBV4-2	once	TRBJ2-5	NA	CASSRTTVQETQYF	TGTGCCAGCAGCCGCACGACTGTACAAGAGACCCAGTACTTC
TRBV6-5	NA	TRBJ1-2	TRBD1	CASSTYRTGAYGYTF	TGTGCCAGCAGTACTTACCGGACAGGGGCCTATGGCTACACCTTC